A selection of T cell receptor beta chains follows, all from one sample in a study of blood T cell repertoires in COVID-19. Sequencing used immunoSEQ multiplex PCR; TCRdb keeps in-frame clones, though not all of them. Here the sample spans over 150,000 clones, around 80% being singletons. Sequencing used peripheral blood. These TCRs come from a woman aged 80 or over with active or convalescent COVID-19. Both conserved end residues are part of each CDR3. Fields, in order: D gene, clone size, J gene, V gene, CDR3 protein, CDR3 DNA. D genes are given only for firm matches. Only some rows state a clone size, as once, few, many or a class for expanded clones.

D: .
size: .
J: TRBJ1-1
V: TRBV6-5
CDR3: CASSYSRRPNTEAFF
DNA: TGTGCCAGCAGTTACTCAAGGCGGCCGAACACTGAAGCTTTCTTT

D: TRBD1
size: .
J: TRBJ2-4
V: TRBV18
CDR3: CASSQDRGSTQYF
DNA: TGTGCCAGCTCCCAGGACAGGGGGTCGACTCAGTACTTC

D: .
size: once
J: TRBJ1-6
V: TRBV6-5
CDR3: CASSYAEDNSPLHF
DNA: TGTGCCAGCAGTTACGCAGAGGATAATTCACCCCTCCACTTT

D: TRBD2
size: .
J: TRBJ2-3
V: TRBV7-9
CDR3: CASSLELAGGLKDTQYF
DNA: TGTGCCAGCAGCTTAGAACTAGCGGGGGGGCTCAAAGATACGCAGTATTTT

D: TRBD1
size: .
J: TRBJ2-7
V: TRBV27
CDR3: CASSSGQGAVEQYF
DNA: TGTGCCAGCAGCTCGGGACAGGGGGCGGTCGAGCAGTACTTC

D: .
size: .
J: TRBJ1-6
V: TRBV5-1
CDR3: CASSPYTPGASPLHF
DNA: TGCGCCAGCAGCCCTTACACCCCTGGGGCTTCACCCCTCCACTTT

D: TRBD2
size: .
J: TRBJ2-1
V: TRBV7-2
CDR3: CASSLVMASSGGYNEQFF
DNA: TGTGCCAGCAGCTTAGTTATGGCATCTAGCGGGGGGTACAATGAGCAGTTCTTC

D: .
size: .
J: TRBJ1-2
V: TRBV30
CDR3: CAWSAQGNGYTF
DNA: TGTGCCTGGAGTGCCCAGGGGAATGGCTACACCTTC

D: TRBD2
size: .
J: TRBJ2-3
V: TRBV19
CDR3: CASKEAGREDTQYF
DNA: TGTGCCAGTAAGGAAGCGGGGAGGGAAGATACGCAGTATTTT

D: .
size: .
J: TRBJ1-6
V: TRBV18
CDR3: CASSPVRSSYNSPLHF
DNA: TGTGCCAGCTCACCGGTACGGAGCTCCTATAATTCACCCCTCCACTTT

D: .
size: .
J: TRBJ1-5
V: TRBV11-2
CDR3: CASSLEGGQPQHF
DNA: TGTGCCAGCAGCTTGGAGGGAGGTCAGCCCCAGCATTTT

D: TRBD2
size: .
J: TRBJ2-3
V: TRBV6-2/TRBV6-3
CDR3: CASSSREGRVDTQYF
DNA: TGTGCCAGCAGTTCCCGGGAAGGGAGGGTAGATACGCAGTATTTT

D: .
size: .
J: TRBJ1-4
V: TRBV7-9
CDR3: CASSLSGGEKLFF
DNA: TGTGCCAGCAGCTTAAGCGGGGGAGAAAAACTGTTTTTT

D: TRBD2
size: .
J: TRBJ2-7
V: TRBV6-5
CDR3: CASREGGSSYEQYF
DNA: TGTGCCAGCAGGGAGGGAGGGAGCTCCTACGAGCAGTACTTC

D: TRBD1
size: .
J: TRBJ1-5
V: TRBV7-2
CDR3: CASSLGQGLVGQPQHF
DNA: TGTGCCAGCAGCTTGGGACAGGGGCTCGTTGGTCAGCCCCAGCATTTT

D: .
size: .
J: TRBJ1-2
V: TRBV27
CDR3: CASSYRETANYGYTF
DNA: TGTGCCAGCAGTTACCGTGAGACAGCTAACTATGGCTACACCTTC

D: TRBD2
size: few
J: TRBJ2-5
V: TRBV19
CDR3: CASSSPGTSGVRGQETQYF
DNA: TGTGCCAGTAGTTCCCCGGGGACTAGCGGGGTGAGAGGCCAAGAGACCCAGTACTTC

D: TRBD2
size: .
J: TRBJ2-3
V: TRBV7-3
CDR3: CASSESSGSTDTQYF
DNA: TGTGCCAGCAGCGAATCTAGCGGTAGCACAGATACGCAGTATTTT

D: .
size: .
J: TRBJ1-1
V: TRBV18
CDR3: CASSPETGMNTEAFF
DNA: TGTGCCAGCTCACCCGAGACGGGGATGAACACTGAAGCTTTCTTT

D: TRBD2
size: .
J: TRBJ2-7
V: TRBV2
CDR3: CASSWGGNTYEQYF
DNA: TGTGCCAGCAGCTGGGGAGGGAACACCTACGAGCAGTACTTC

D: .
size: .
J: TRBJ2-3
V: TRBV5-1
CDR3: CASSLDQGTQYF
DNA: TGCGCCAGCAGCTTGGACCAGGGTACGCAGTATTTT

D: .
size: .
J: TRBJ1-4
V: TRBV6-5
CDR3: CASSYETVGKLFF
DNA: TGTGCCAGCAGTTATGAGACAGTGGGAAAACTGTTTTTT

D: TRBD1
size: .
J: TRBJ1-5
V: TRBV19
CDR3: CASRQGASNQPQHF
DNA: TGTGCCAGTAGACAGGGGGCTAGCAATCAGCCCCAGCATTTT

D: TRBD1
size: once
J: TRBJ1-5
V: TRBV19
CDR3: CASTLGTESNQPQHF
DNA: TGTGCCAGTACCCTTGGGACAGAGAGCAATCAGCCCCAGCATTTT

D: .
size: .
J: TRBJ2-7
V: TRBV3-1/TRBV3-2
CDR3: CASSQDQRLAYEQYF
DNA: TGTGCCAGCAGCCAAGATCAGCGACTAGCCTACGAGCAGTACTTC

D: TRBD2
size: .
J: TRBJ2-1
V: TRBV14
CDR3: CASSLRPGTSSYNEQFF
DNA: TGTGCCAGCAGCCTCCGGCCCGGGACTAGCTCATACAATGAGCAGTTCTTC

D: .
size: .
J: TRBJ1-5
V: TRBV12-3/TRBV12-4
CDR3: CASRDNSNQPQHF
DNA: TGTGCCAGCAGGGACAATAGCAATCAGCCCCAGCATTTT

D: TRBD1
size: .
J: TRBJ1-1
V: TRBV29-1
CDR3: CSAEGQKNTEAFF
DNA: TGCAGCGCCGAGGGACAGAAGAACACTGAAGCTTTCTTT

D: TRBD2
size: .
J: TRBJ2-7
V: TRBV11-2
CDR3: CASSLEGGVSYEQYF
DNA: TGTGCCAGCAGCTTAGAGGGAGGGGTCTCCTACGAGCAGTACTTC

D: .
size: .
J: TRBJ1-2
V: TRBV12-3/TRBV12-4
CDR3: CASRFRRNYGYTF
DNA: TGTGCCAGCAGGTTCAGGAGGAACTATGGCTACACCTTC

D: TRBD1
size: .
J: TRBJ2-7
V: TRBV5-4
CDR3: CASSSSGTGELEQYF
DNA: TGTGCCAGCAGTTCATCCGGGACAGGGGAGCTCGAGCAGTACTTC

D: .
size: .
J: TRBJ1-2
V: TRBV19
CDR3: CASSIRGGANYGYTF
DNA: TGTGCCAGTAGTATAAGGGGGGGCGCGAACTATGGCTACACCTTC

D: TRBD1
size: .
J: TRBJ1-3
V: TRBV6-5
CDR3: CASSPGQGTGNTIYF
DNA: TGTGCCAGCAGCCCGGGACAGGGCACTGGAAACACCATATATTTT

D: .
size: .
J: TRBJ2-7
V: TRBV7-9
CDR3: CASNVQGDLSYEQYF
DNA: TGTGCCAGCAACGTGCAGGGCGACCTCTCCTACGAGCAGTACTTC

D: TRBD1
size: .
J: TRBJ1-2
V: TRBV2
CDR3: CASSEPGQGASSYTF
DNA: TGTGCCAGCAGTGAACCCGGACAGGGGGCATCAAGCTACACCTTC

D: .
size: .
J: TRBJ2-5
V: TRBV6-5
CDR3: CASSWGTVPGETQYF
DNA: TGTGCCAGCAGTTGGGGCACAGTCCCTGGGGAGACCCAGTACTTC

D: TRBD1
size: .
J: TRBJ1-1
V: TRBV11-2
CDR3: CASSYGQGSMNTEAFF
DNA: TGTGCCAGCAGCTACGGACAGGGGAGCATGAACACTGAAGCTTTCTTT

D: .
size: .
J: TRBJ1-1
V: TRBV2
CDR3: CASSRRGYTEAFF
DNA: TGTGCCAGCAGCCGACGGGGGTACACTGAAGCTTTCTTT

D: TRBD1
size: once
J: TRBJ1-3
V: TRBV6-5
CDR3: CASSYYGGQGPHTIYF
DNA: TGTGCCAGCAGTTACTATGGGGGACAGGGGCCACATACCATATATTTT

D: TRBD2
size: .
J: TRBJ2-1
V: TRBV7-7
CDR3: CASSPSGGNEQFF
DNA: TGTGCTAGCAGCCCTTCGGGGGGGAATGAGCAGTTCTTC

D: .
size: .
J: TRBJ1-6
V: TRBV5-6
CDR3: CASSLVAANSPLHF
DNA: TGTGCCAGCAGCTTGGTGGCGGCGAATTCACCCCTCCACTTT

D: .
size: .
J: TRBJ2-3
V: TRBV7-6
CDR3: CASSPGQLSTDTQYF
DNA: TGTGCCAGCAGCCCAGGACAGTTGAGCACAGATACGCAGTATTTT

D: TRBD1
size: .
J: TRBJ1-2
V: TRBV3-1/TRBV3-2
CDR3: CASIRDRGLGSYGYTF
DNA: TGTGCCAGCATCCGGGACAGGGGGCTGGGGAGCTATGGCTACACCTTC

D: TRBD1
size: .
J: TRBJ1-1
V: TRBV7-2
CDR3: CASSGRGQGTEAFF
DNA: TGTGCCAGCAGCGGCCGGGGACAGGGCACTGAAGCTTTCTTT

D: .
size: .
J: TRBJ2-7
V: TRBV7-9
CDR3: CASSSGTPLRGYEQYF
DNA: TGTGCCAGCAGCTCCGGGACACCCTTGCGGGGGTACGAGCAGTACTTC

D: .
size: .
J: TRBJ2-7
V: TRBV6-5
CDR3: CASSYSRQANGQYF
DNA: TGTGCCAGCAGTTACTCGAGACAGGCTAACGGGCAGTACTTC